The 2 T cell receptor beta chains listed next were all sequenced from one sample in a study of beta chain features in type 1 diabetes. For these TCRs, the target antigens are not known. Investigators reverse transcribed all isolated RNA, so they sequenced expressed TCRB transcripts. Profiling relied on immunoSEQ multiplex PCR, and the TCRdb table lists in-frame clones only, not all of them. Of roughly 260,000 clones in the sample, 20% were seen once. Overall study results and limits: Researchers report that Type 1 diabetes patients had moderately but significantly shorter TCRB CDR3s across all four CD4+ subsets.

The sequenced material came from naive CD4+ T cells from blood. All receptors derive from a middle-aged woman with type 1 diabetes.

Comments on this clone: At the DNA level, this CDR3 is encoded by other sequences in the same sample as well. V is TRBV5-1 and J is TRBJ1-1; 7 positions agree with TRBD1. J lost 1 base, V lost 5 bases, and 5 bases had no gene match. Germline V gene data show CDR1 as SGHRS and CDR2 as YFSETQ. The CDR3 loop spans 14 amino acids. The CDR3 DNA reads as TGCGCCAGCAGTGCAGGGACAGAGAACACTGAAGCTTTCTTT. It encodes CASSAGTENTEAFF.

The chain is built from TRBV29-1 and TRBJ1-1; D ambiguous. V lost 5 bases, J lost 0 bases, and 13 bases lay in between. The germline CDR1 and CDR2 sequences are SQVTM and ANQGSEA. This CDR3 is 14 amino acids long. CDR3 loop: CSVLRSHLNTEAFF. The CDR3 DNA reads as TGCAGCGTTCTGCGTTCCCACCTGAACACTGAAGCTTTCTTT.